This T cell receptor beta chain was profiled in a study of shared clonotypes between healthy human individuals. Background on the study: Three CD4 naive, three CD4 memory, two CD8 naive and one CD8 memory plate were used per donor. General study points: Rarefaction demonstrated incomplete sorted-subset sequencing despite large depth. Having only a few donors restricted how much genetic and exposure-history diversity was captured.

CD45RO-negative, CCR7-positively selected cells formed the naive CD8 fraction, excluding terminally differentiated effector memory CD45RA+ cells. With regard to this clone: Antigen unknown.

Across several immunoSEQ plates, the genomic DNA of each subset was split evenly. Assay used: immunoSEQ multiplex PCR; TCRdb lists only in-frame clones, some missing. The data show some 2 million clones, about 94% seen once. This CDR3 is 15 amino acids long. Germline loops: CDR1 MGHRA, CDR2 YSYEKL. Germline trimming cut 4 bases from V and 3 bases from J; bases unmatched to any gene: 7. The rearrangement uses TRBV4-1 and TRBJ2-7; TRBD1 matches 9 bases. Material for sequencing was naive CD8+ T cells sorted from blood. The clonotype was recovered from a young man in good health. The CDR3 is CASSRSGQGIYEQYF. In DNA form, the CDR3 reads TGCGCCAGCAGCCGATCGGGACAGGGAATCTACGAGCAGTACTTC.